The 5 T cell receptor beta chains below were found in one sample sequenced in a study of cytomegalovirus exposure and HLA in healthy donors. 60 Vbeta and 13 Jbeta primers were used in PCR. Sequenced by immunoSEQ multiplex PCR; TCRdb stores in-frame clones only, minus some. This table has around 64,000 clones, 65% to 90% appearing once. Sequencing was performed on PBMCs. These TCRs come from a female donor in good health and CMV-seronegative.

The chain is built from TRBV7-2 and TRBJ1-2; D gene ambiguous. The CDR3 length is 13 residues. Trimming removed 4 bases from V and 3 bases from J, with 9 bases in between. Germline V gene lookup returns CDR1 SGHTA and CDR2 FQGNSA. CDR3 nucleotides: TGTGCCAGCAGCTCCCCAGGCCACTATGGCTACACCTTC. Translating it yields CASSSPGHYGYTF.

The CDR3 bases are TGTGCCAGCATATCCCGACTAGGACGGAACGAGCAGTACTTC. Protein product: CASISRLGRNEQYF. The chain joins TRBV6-1 to TRBJ2-7, with D maybe TRBD2 (6 bases). Trimming shortened V by 7 bases and J by 5 bases, and 18 bases separated the two germline ends. Looked up from germline, CDR1 is MNHNS and CDR2 is SASEGT. The CDR3 has 14 amino acids.

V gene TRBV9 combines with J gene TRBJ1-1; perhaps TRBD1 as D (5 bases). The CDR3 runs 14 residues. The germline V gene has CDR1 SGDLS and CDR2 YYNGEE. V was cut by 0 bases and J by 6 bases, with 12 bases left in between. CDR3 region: CASSVGGTGPEAFF. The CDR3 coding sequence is TGTGCCAGCAGCGTAGGGGGGACTGGCCCTGAAGCTTTCTTT.

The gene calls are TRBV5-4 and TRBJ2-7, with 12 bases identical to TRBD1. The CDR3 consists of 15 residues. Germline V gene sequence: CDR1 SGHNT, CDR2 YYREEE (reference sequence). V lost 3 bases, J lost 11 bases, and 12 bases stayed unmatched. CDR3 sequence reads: CASSSPGQGAVDEYF. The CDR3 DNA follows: TGTGCCAGCAGCTCACCGGGACAGGGGGCCGTTGACGAGTACTTC.

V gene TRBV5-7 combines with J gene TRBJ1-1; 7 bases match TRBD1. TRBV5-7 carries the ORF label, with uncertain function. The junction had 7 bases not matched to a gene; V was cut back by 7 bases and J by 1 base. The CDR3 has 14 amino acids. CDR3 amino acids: CASLEQGKNTEAFF. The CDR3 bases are TGTGCCAGCCTAGAACAGGGGAAGAACACTGAAGCTTTCTTT.